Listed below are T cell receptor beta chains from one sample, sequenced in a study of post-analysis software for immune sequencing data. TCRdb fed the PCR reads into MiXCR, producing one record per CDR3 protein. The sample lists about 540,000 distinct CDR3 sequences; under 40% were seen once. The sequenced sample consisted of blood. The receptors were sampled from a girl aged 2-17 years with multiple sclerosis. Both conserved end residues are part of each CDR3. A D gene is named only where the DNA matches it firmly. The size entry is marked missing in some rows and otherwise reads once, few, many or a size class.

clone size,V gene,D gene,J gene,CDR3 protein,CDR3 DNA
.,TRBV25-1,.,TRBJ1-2,CASSEIGSGPQYGYTF,TGTGCCAGCAGTGAAATCGGTTCGGGACCGCAGTATGGCTACACCTTC
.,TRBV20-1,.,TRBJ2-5,CSASSPTRSETQYF,TGCAGTGCTAGTTCCCCGACTAGAAGTGAGACCCAGTACTTC
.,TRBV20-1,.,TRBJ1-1,CSSNSGASNTEAFF,TGCAGTTCTAACTCGGGGGCCTCGAACACTGAAGCTTTCTTT
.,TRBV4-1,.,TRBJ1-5,CASSPLRGEPKPQHF,TGCGCCAGCAGCCCGCTTCGGGGGGAACCCAAGCCCCAGCATTTT
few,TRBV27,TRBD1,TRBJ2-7,CASSPDRDRGFHEQYF,TGTGCCAGCAGCCCCGATCGGGACAGGGGTTTCCACGAGCAGTACTTC
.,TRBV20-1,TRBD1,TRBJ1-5,CSARGPGTGSNQPQHF,TGCAGTGCTAGAGGGCCCGGGACAGGGAGCAATCAGCCCCAGCATTTT
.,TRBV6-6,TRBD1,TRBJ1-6,CASSTPGDRDSPLHF,TGTGCCAGCAGTACCCCCGGCGACAGGGATTCACCCCTCCACTTT
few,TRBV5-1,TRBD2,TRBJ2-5,CASNEASGEETQYF,TGCGCCAGCAACGAGGCTAGCGGGGAAGAGACCCAGTACTTC
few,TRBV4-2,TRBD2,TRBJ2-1,CASSQGTSGGQEQFF,TGTGCCAGCAGCCAAGGCACTAGCGGGGGGCAAGAGCAGTTCTTC
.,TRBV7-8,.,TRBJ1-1,CASSLALWGLGNEAFF,TGTGCCAGCAGCTTAGCCTTGTGGGGGCTTGGGAACGAAGCTTTCTTT
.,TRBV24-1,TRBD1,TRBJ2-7,CATSDMDRVGHYEQYF,TGTGCCACCAGTGATATGGACAGGGTTGGACACTACGAGCAGTACTTC
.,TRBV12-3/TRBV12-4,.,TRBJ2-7,CASRKDRYNEQYF,TGTGCCAGCAGAAAAGACAGGTACAACGAGCAGTACTTC
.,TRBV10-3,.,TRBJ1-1,CAISESAGTEAFF,TGTGCCATCAGTGAATCGGCGGGCACTGAAGCTTTCTTT
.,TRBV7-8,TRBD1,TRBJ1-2,CARSPQLDRDYGYTF,TGTGCCCGCAGCCCCCAATTGGACAGGGACTATGGCTACACCTTC
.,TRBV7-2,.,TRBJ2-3,CASSLAHGPDTQYF,TGTGCCAGCAGCTTAGCGCACGGCCCAGATACGCAGTATTTT
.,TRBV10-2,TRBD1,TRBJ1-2,CASSAPEGAVGYTF,TGCGCCAGCAGTGCCCCGGAGGGGGCGGTCGGCTACACCTTC
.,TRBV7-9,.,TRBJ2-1,CASSLALVVGDEQFF,TGTGCCAGCAGCTTGGCGCTGGTAGTAGGCGATGAGCAGTTCTTC
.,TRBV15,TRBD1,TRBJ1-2,CATSPPGQVFGYTF,TGTGCCACCAGCCCTCCGGGACAGGTTTTTGGCTACACCTTC
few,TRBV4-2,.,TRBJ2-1,CASSQELARYNEQFF,TGTGCCAGCAGCCAAGAGCTAGCGCGATACAATGAGCAGTTCTTC
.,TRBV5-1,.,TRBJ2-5,CTSSLGEDGGETQYF,TGCACCAGCAGCTTGGGAGAGGACGGTGGTGAGACCCAGTACTTC
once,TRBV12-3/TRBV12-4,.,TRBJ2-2,CASSLVGGPGELFF,TGTGCCAGCAGTTTAGTTGGAGGACCCGGGGAGCTGTTTTTT
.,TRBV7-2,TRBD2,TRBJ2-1,CASSLTSGVGDEQFF,TGTGCCAGCAGCCTGACAAGCGGGGTCGGGGATGAGCAGTTCTTC
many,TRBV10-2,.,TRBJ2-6,CASSGVGGSGANVLTF,TGCGCCAGCTCGGGCGTGGGGGGATCTGGGGCCAACGTCCTGACTTTC
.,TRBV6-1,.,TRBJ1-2,CASSAWALDGKVGYTF,TGTGCCAGCAGTGCATGGGCTCTGGACGGGAAGGTTGGCTACACCTTC
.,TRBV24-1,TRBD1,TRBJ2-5,CATRETGGEETQYF,TGTGCCACCAGAGAGACAGGGGGGGAAGAGACCCAGTACTTC
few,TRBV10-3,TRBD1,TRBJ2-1,CAISGSGTGAEQFF,TGTGCCATCAGTGGATCCGGGACAGGGGCCGAGCAGTTCTTC
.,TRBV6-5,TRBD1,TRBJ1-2,CASSYSRQGFNYGYTF,TGTGCCAGCAGTTACTCGAGACAGGGATTCAACTATGGCTACACCTTC
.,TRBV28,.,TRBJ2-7,CASSPSRVSYEQYF,TGTGCCAGCAGTCCCTCCCGCGTGAGCTACGAGCAGTACTTC
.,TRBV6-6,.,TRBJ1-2,CVSSYWGRSYGYTF,TGTGTCAGCAGTTACTGGGGAAGGAGCTATGGCTACACCTTC
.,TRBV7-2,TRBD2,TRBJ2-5,CASSSGLAVQETQYF,TGTGCCAGCAGTTCCGGACTAGCCGTTCAAGAGACCCAGTACTTC
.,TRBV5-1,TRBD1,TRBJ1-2,CASSSDRGHYGCTF,TGCGCCAGCAGCTCCGACAGGGGGCACTATGGCTGCACCTTC
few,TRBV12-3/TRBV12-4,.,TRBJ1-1,CASSPVFPGVGITEAFF,TGTGCCAGCAGCCCCGTCTTCCCGGGGGTAGGTATCACTGAAGCTTTCTTT
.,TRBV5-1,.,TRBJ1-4,CASSEWSNEKLFF,TGCGCCAGCAGTGAATGGAGTAATGAAAAACTGTTTTTT
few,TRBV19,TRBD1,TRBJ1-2,CASSTGQLYTF,TGTGCCAGTAGTACGGGACAGCTCTACACCTTC
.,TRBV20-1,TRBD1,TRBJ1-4,CSASVQGGEKLFF,TGCAGTGCTAGCGTCCAGGGGGGTGAAAAACTGTTTTTT